The clone carrying this TCR beta chain was found many times. The antigen is unknown. The source of the sample is a study of Graves' ophthalmopathy and Graves' hyperthyroidism. The CDR3 has 11 amino acids. The junction had 2 bases not matched to a gene; V was cut back by 7 bases and J by 5 bases. CDR1 and CDR2 (germline): SNHLY, FYNNEI. The authors amplified TCR beta CDR3 regions, and they did so from RNA transcripts for repertoire sequencing. HTBI-primed first-round RT-PCR preceded second-round multiplex PCR. TCRdb fed the multiplex PCR reads into MiXCR, producing one record per CDR3 protein. The sample lists a few hundred thousand distinct CDR3 sequences, about 16% occurring once. Notes on the study in general: A majority of expanded thyroid clonotypes exceeding 0.001 frequency were likewise present in blood.

Specimen: peripheral blood. The source is a woman between 18 and 29 years old with stable Graves' hyperthyroidism. The chain carries TRBV2 and TRBJ2-7, with 7 positions matching TRBD1. Written as DNA, the CDR3 is TGTGCCAGCAACAGGGGTAACGAGCAGTACTTC. The encoded protein is CASNRGNEQYF.